The rows below give T cell receptor beta chains drawn from one sample of a study of cytomegalovirus exposure and HLA in healthy donors. The repertoire was sequenced with immunoSEQ multiplex PCR; TCRdb's copy has only in-frame clones and lacks some. The repertoire has about 240,000 clones, approximately 86% of them found once; the top ten carry 1% to 1.5%. Sequencing was carried out using PBMCs. The receptor set was obtained from a woman in her 30s in good health and CMV-seropositive. Both conserved end residues are part of each CDR3. D genes are given only for firm matches. Some rows have no size entry. The others give once, few or many, or a class for an expanded clone.

j_call: TRBJ2-3; v_call: TRBV4-2; d_call: -; cdr3_length: 14; clone_size: once; cdr3_nt: TGTGCCAGCAGCCAAGTAAGCGGCACAGATACGCAGTATTTT; cdr3_aa: CASSQVSGTDTQYF
j_call: TRBJ2-7; v_call: TRBV6-6; d_call: TRBD2; cdr3_length: 15; clone_size: -; cdr3_nt: TGTGCCAGCAGTTCCCCGGAGCGGGGGACCTACGAGCAGTACTTC; cdr3_aa: CASSSPERGTYEQYF
j_call: TRBJ2-7; v_call: TRBV5-4; d_call: TRBD2; cdr3_length: 15; clone_size: once; cdr3_nt: TGTGCCAGCAGCTTGACGGCGGGAGGTTACTACGAGCAGTACTTC; cdr3_aa: CASSLTAGGYYEQYF
j_call: TRBJ2-1; v_call: TRBV5-1; d_call: TRBD2; cdr3_length: 19; clone_size: -; cdr3_nt: TGCGCCAGCAGCTCACCGGGACTAGCGGGACACCAGCTATACAATGAGCAGTTCTTC; cdr3_aa: CASSSPGLAGHQLYNEQFF
j_call: TRBJ2-6; v_call: TRBV2; d_call: -; cdr3_length: 16; clone_size: -; cdr3_nt: TGTGCCAGCATTCAGGTCCTATCATCTGGGGCCAACGTCCTGACTTTC; cdr3_aa: CASIQVLSSGANVLTF
j_call: TRBJ1-5; v_call: TRBV6-1; d_call: -; cdr3_length: 14; clone_size: -; cdr3_nt: TGTGCCAGCAGTGAATACCAGGGCAATCAGCCCCAGCATTTT; cdr3_aa: CASSEYQGNQPQHF
j_call: TRBJ1-2; v_call: TRBV29-1; d_call: TRBD1; cdr3_length: 16; clone_size: -; cdr3_nt: TGCAGCGTTGGGGGGACAGGGTACCTAAGGGGGAGAGGCTACACCTTC; cdr3_aa: CSVGGTGYLRGRGYTF
j_call: TRBJ2-2; v_call: TRBV6-1; d_call: TRBD1; cdr3_length: 18; clone_size: -; cdr3_nt: TGTGCCAGCAGTGACCCGACAGGGGGTGGCTCGAACACCGGGGAGCTGTTTTTT; cdr3_aa: CASSDPTGGGSNTGELFF
j_call: TRBJ1-2; v_call: TRBV2; d_call: -; cdr3_length: 15; clone_size: -; cdr3_nt: TGTGCCAGCACTTTAGAAAGCCCGTTATCCTATGGCTACACCTTC; cdr3_aa: CASTLESPLSYGYTF
j_call: TRBJ1-5; v_call: TRBV30; d_call: -; cdr3_length: 13; clone_size: -; cdr3_nt: TGTGCCTGGAGTACCGGAGTCAATCAGCCCCAGCATTTT; cdr3_aa: CAWSTGVNQPQHF
j_call: TRBJ2-7; v_call: TRBV19; d_call: TRBD2; cdr3_length: 18; clone_size: once; cdr3_nt: TGTGCCAGTAGTCCGCTCCACCAACTAGCGGGAGTCCCCTACGAGCAGTACTTC; cdr3_aa: CASSPLHQLAGVPYEQYF
j_call: TRBJ1-5; v_call: TRBV19; d_call: TRBD1; cdr3_length: 18; clone_size: -; cdr3_nt: TGTGCCAGTGGACACCGGGACAGGGAGTTCACGGGCAATCAGCCCCAGCATTTT; cdr3_aa: CASGHRDREFTGNQPQHF
j_call: TRBJ2-2; v_call: TRBV5-1; d_call: TRBD2; cdr3_length: 20; clone_size: -; cdr3_nt: TGCGCCAGCAGCTTGGAGCCTGGGCTAGCGGTGACCGGGGGCACCGGGGAGCTGTTTTTT; cdr3_aa: CASSLEPGLAVTGGTGELFF
j_call: TRBJ1-2; v_call: TRBV5-1; d_call: TRBD1; cdr3_length: 14; clone_size: -; cdr3_nt: TGCGCCAGCAGCTTAGGGACAGGGGGCTACGGCTACACCTTC; cdr3_aa: CASSLGTGGYGYTF
j_call: TRBJ2-2; v_call: TRBV2; d_call: -; cdr3_length: 15; clone_size: -; cdr3_nt: TGTGCCAGCAGTGAAGGGCAGGGGAGAACCGGGGAGCTGTTTTTT; cdr3_aa: CASSEGQGRTGELFF
j_call: TRBJ1-2; v_call: TRBV5-4; d_call: -; cdr3_length: 13; clone_size: few; cdr3_nt: TGTGCCAGCAGCTTGACAGGGCCCTATGGCTACACCTTC; cdr3_aa: CASSLTGPYGYTF
j_call: TRBJ2-7; v_call: TRBV21-1; d_call: -; cdr3_length: 20; clone_size: -; cdr3_nt: TGTGCCAGCAGCAAAGTTGGTATCCGTGACAGGGCGAGGGTGGACTACGAGCAGTACTTC; cdr3_aa: CASSKVGIRDRARVDYEQYF
j_call: TRBJ2-4; v_call: TRBV7-8; d_call: -; cdr3_length: 18; clone_size: -; cdr3_nt: TGTGCCAGCAGCTTAGACCTTACCGGGAGCGCGGCCAAAAACATTCAGTACTTC; cdr3_aa: CASSLDLTGSAAKNIQYF
j_call: TRBJ2-5; v_call: TRBV7-2; d_call: TRBD2; cdr3_length: 16; clone_size: -; cdr3_nt: TGTGCCAGCAGCTTAGTCGCGACTAGCGCACAAGAGACCCAGTACTTC; cdr3_aa: CASSLVATSAQETQYF
j_call: TRBJ1-1; v_call: TRBV15; d_call: -; cdr3_length: 15; clone_size: once; cdr3_nt: TGTGCCACCAGCAGAGATTTAGAGGAGAACACTGAAGCTTTCTTT; cdr3_aa: CATSRDLEENTEAFF
j_call: TRBJ1-1; v_call: TRBV7-9; d_call: -; cdr3_length: 16; clone_size: -; cdr3_nt: TGTGCCAGCAGCTTGGAGCAGGGAGGAATGAACACTGAAGCTTTCTTT; cdr3_aa: CASSLEQGGMNTEAFF
j_call: TRBJ2-3; v_call: TRBV5-1; d_call: -; cdr3_length: 15; clone_size: -; cdr3_nt: TGCGCCAGCAGCTTATCAGCGAGCTTGGCGGATACGCAGTATTTT; cdr3_aa: CASSLSASLADTQYF
j_call: TRBJ1-5; v_call: TRBV30; d_call: TRBD1; cdr3_length: 15; clone_size: -; cdr3_nt: TGTGCCTGGAGTTACCCAGGGGGCCGCAATCAGCCCCAGCATTTT; cdr3_aa: CAWSYPGGRNQPQHF
j_call: TRBJ2-2; v_call: TRBV29-1; d_call: TRBD2; cdr3_length: 14; clone_size: -; cdr3_nt: TGCAGCGGTACTACTAGCGGGAACACCGGGGAGCTGTTTTTT; cdr3_aa: CSGTTSGNTGELFF
j_call: TRBJ2-7; v_call: TRBV18; d_call: TRBD1; cdr3_length: 15; clone_size: -; cdr3_nt: TGTGCCAGCTCACCACTGACAGGGAGCTCCTACGAGCAGTACTTC; cdr3_aa: CASSPLTGSSYEQYF
j_call: TRBJ2-7; v_call: TRBV6-6; d_call: TRBD1; cdr3_length: 13; clone_size: -; cdr3_nt: TGTGCCAGCAGTTCACAGGGGGCGCGGGAGCAGTACTTC; cdr3_aa: CASSSQGAREQYF
j_call: TRBJ1-3; v_call: TRBV18; d_call: -; cdr3_length: 15; clone_size: -; cdr3_nt: TGTGCCAGCTCACCATCTGACAGCTCTGGAAACACCATATATTTT; cdr3_aa: CASSPSDSSGNTIYF